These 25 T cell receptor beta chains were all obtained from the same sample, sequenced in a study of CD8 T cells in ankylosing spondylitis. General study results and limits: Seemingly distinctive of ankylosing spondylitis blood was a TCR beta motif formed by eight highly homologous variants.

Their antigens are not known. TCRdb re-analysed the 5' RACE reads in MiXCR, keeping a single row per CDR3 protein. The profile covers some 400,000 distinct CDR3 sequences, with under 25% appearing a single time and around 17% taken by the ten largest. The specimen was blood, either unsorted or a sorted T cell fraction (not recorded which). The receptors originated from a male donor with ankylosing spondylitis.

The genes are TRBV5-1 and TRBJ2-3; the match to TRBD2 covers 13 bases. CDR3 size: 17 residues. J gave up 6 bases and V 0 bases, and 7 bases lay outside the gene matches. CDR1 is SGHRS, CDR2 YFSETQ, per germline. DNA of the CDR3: TGCGCCAGCAGCTTGGAAACTAGCGGGAGGGCAACGGATACGCAGTATTTT. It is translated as CASSLETSGRATDTQYF.

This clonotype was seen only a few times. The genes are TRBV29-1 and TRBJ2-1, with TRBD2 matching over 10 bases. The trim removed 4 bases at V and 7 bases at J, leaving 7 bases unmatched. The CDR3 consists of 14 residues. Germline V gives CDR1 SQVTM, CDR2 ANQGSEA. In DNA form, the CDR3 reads TGCAGCGTTGTGGCTAGCGGGAGTAATAATGAGCAGTTCTTC. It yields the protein CSVVASGSNNEQFF.

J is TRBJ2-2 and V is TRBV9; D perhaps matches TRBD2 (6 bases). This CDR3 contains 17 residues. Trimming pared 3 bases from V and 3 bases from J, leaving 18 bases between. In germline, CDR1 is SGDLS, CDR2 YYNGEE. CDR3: CASSARYLASDTGELFF. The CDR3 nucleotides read TGTGCCAGCAGCGCGAGATATCTAGCGTCGGACACCGGGGAGCTGTTTTTT.

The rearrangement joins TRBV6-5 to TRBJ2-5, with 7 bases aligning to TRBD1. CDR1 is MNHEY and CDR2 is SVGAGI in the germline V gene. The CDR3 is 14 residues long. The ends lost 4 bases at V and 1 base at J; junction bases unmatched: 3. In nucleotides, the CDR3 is TGTGCCAGCAGTTCTAGGGACAGCCAAGAGACCCAGTACTTC. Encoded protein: CASSSRDSQETQYF.

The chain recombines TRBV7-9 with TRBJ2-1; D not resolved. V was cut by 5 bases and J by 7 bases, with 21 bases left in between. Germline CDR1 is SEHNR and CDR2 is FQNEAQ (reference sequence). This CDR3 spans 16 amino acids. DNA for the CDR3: TGTGCCAGCAGCCCCCCAATCACGGCGAGAGAGAATGAGCAGTTCTTC. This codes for CASSPPITARENEQFF.

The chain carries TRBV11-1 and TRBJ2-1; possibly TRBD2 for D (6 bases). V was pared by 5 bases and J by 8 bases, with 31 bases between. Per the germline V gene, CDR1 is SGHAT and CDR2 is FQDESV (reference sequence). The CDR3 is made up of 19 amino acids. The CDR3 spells CASSPTVAGHLGVDYEQFF. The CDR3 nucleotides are TGTGCCAGCAGCCCTACGGTCGCGGGGCACCTAGGGGTGGACTATGAGCAGTTCTTC.

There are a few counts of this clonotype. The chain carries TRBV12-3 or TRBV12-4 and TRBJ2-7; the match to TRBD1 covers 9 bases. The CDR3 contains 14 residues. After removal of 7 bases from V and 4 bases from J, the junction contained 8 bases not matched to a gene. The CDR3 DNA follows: TGTGCCAGCAACAGGACAGGGGCTGTATACGAGCAGTACTTC. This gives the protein CASNRTGAVYEQYF.

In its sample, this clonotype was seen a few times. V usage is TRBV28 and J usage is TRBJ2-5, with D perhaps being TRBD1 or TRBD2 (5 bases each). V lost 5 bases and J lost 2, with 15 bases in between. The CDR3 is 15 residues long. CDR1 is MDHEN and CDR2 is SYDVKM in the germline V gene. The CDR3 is CASSPTRGAQETQYF. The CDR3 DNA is TGTGCCAGCAGTCCTACTAGGGGCGCGCAAGAGACCCAGTACTTC. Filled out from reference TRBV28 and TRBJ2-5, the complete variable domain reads DVKVTQSSRYLVKRTGEKVFLECVQDMDHENMFWYRQDPGLGLRLIYFSYDVKMKEKGDIPEGYSVSREKKERFSLILESASTNQTSMYLCASSPTRGAQETQYFGPGTRLLVL.

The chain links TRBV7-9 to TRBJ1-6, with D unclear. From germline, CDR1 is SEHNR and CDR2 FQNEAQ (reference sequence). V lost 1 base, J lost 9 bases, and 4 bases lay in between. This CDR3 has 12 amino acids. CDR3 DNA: TGTGCCAGCAGCTTAGGGGGTTCACCCCTCCACTTT. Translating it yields CASSLGGSPLHF. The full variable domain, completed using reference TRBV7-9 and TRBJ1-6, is DTGVSQNPRHKITKRGQNVTFRCDPISEHNRLYWYRQTLGQGPEFLTYFQNEAQLEKSRLLSDRFSAERPKGSFSTLEIQRTEQGDSAMYLCASSLGGSPLHFGNGTRLTVT.

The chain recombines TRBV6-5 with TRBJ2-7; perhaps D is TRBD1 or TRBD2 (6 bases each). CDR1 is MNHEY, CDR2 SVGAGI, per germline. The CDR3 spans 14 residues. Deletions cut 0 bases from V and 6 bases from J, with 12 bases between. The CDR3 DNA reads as TGTGCCAGCAGTTACTCTGGGGGGCAGGTCGAGCAGTACTTC. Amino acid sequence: CASSYSGGQVEQYF.

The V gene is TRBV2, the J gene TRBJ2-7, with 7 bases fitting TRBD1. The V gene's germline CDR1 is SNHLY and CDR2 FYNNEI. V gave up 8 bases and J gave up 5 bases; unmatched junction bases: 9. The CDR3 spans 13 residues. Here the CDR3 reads CASAQGDWDEQYF. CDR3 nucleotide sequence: TGTGCCAGCGCCCAGGGGGATTGGGACGAGCAGTACTTC.

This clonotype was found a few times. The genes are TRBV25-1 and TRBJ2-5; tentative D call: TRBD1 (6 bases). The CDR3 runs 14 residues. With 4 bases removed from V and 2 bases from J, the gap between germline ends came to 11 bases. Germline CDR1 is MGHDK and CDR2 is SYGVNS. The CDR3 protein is CASSAVGQQETQYF. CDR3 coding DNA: TGTGCCAGCAGTGCGGTGGGACAACAAGAGACCCAGTACTTC.

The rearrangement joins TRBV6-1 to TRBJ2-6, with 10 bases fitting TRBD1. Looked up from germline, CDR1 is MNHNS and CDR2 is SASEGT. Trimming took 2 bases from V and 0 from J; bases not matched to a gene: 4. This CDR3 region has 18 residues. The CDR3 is CASSERGTGVSGANVLTF. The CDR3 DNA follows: TGTGCCAGCAGTGAACGGGGGACAGGGGTCTCTGGGGCCAACGTCCTGACTTTC.

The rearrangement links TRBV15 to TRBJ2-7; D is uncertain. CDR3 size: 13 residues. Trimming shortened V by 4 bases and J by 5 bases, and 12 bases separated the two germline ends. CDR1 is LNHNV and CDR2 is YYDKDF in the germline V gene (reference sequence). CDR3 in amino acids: CATSIGRPNEQYF. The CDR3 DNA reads TGTGCCACCAGCATAGGACGCCCAAACGAGCAGTACTTC.

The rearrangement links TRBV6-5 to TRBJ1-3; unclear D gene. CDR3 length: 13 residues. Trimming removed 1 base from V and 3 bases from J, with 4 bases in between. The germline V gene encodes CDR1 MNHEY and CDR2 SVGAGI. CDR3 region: CASSYLFGNTIYF. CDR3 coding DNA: TGTGCCAGCAGTTACTTGTTTGGAAACACCATATATTTT.

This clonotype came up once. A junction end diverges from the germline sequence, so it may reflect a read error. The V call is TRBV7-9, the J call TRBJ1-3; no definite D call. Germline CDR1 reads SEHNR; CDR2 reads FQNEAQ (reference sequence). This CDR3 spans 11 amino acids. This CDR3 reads CANGVGSTIYF. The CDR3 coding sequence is TGTGCCAACGGAGTCGGAAGCACCATATATTTT.

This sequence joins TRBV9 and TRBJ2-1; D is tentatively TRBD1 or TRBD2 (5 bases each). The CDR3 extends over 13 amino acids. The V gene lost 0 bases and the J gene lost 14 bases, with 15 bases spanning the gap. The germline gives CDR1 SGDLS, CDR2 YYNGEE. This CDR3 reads CASSVVTGTREFF. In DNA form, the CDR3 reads TGTGCCAGCAGCGTAGTGACTGGGACGAGGGAGTTCTTC. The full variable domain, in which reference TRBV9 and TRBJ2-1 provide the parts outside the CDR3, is DSGVTQTPKHLITATGQRVTLRCSPRSGDLSVYWYQQSLDQGLQFLIQYYNGEERAKGNILERFSAQQFPDLHSELNLSSLELGDSALYFCASSVVTGTREFFGPGTRLTVL.

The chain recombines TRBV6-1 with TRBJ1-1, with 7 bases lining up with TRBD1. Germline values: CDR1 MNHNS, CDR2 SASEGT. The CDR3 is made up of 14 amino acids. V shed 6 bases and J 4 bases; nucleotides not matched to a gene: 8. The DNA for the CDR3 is TGTGCCAGCAGCCTACAGGGGACCCCCACTGAAGCTTTCTTT. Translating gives CASSLQGTPTEAFF.

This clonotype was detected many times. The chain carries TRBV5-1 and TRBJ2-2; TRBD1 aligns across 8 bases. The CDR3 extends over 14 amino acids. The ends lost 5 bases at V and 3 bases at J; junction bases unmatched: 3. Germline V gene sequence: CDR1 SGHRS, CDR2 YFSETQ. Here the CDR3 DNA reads TGCGCCAGCAGGACAGGGGAACACACCGGGGAGCTGTTTTTT. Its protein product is CASRTGEHTGELFF.

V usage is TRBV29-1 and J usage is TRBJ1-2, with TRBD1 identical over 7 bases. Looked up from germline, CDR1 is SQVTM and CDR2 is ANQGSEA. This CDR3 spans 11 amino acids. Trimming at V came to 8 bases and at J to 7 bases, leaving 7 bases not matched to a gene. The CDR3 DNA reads TGCAGCTCCCGAGACAGGGCTGGCTACACCTTC. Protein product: CSSRDRAGYTF.

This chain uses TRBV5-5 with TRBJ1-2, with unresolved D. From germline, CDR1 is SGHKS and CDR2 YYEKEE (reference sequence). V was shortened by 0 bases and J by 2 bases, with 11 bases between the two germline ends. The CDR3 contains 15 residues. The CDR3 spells CASSLEPTANYGYTF. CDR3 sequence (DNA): TGTGCCAGCAGCTTGGAACCAACAGCCAACTATGGCTACACCTTC.

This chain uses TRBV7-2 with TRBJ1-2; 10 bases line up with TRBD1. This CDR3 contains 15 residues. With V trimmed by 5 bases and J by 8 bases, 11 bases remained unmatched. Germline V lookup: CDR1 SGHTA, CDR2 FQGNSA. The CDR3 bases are TGTGCCAGCAGCACCCACCGACAGGGGGCAGGGGGCTACACCTTC. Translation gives CASSTHRQGAGGYTF.

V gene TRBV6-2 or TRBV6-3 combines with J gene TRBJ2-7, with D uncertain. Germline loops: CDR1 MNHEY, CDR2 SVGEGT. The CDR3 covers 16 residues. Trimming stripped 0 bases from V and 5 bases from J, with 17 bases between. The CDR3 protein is CASSYSRVNGIHEQYF. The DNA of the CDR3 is TGTGCCAGCAGTTACTCAAGGGTAAACGGAATCCACGAGCAGTACTTC.

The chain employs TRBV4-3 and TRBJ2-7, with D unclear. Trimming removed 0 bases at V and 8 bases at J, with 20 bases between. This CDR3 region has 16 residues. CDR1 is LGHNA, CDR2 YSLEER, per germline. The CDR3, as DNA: TGCGCCAGCAGCCAAGATCGAGCCGGGTCGACGTTCAAGCAGTACTTC. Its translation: CASSQDRAGSTFKQYF.

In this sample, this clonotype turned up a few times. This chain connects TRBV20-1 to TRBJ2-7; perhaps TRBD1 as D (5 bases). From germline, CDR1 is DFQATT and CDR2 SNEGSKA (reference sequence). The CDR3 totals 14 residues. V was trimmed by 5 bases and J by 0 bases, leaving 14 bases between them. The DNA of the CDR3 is TGCAGTGCTGTAGACAGCAGAAGCTCCTACGAGCAGTACTTC. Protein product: CSAVDSRSSYEQYF.